One sample yielded the 6 T cell receptor beta chains listed below, sequenced in a study of post-analysis software for immune sequencing data. The TCR beta cDNA libraries carried unique molecular identifiers. TCRdb reprocessed the PCR reads via MiXCR and lists one record per CDR3 protein. The sample records 430,000 or so distinct CDR3 sequences, 35% to 45% being singletons. Their antigens remain unidentified. Notes on the study in general: A handful of TRBV segments (TRBV5-6, TRBV5-1 and TRBV20-1 among them) occurred more frequently in patients than in controls.

Source material: blood. All receptors derive from a girl aged 2-15 years with multiple sclerosis.

This clonotype was observed once. This rearrangement joins TRBV20-1 to TRBJ2-7; D possibly uses TRBD1 or TRBD2 (5 bases each). The germline gives CDR1 DFQATT, CDR2 SNEGSKA (reference sequence). Trimming cost V 0 bases and J 0 bases, with 15 bases left between them. The CDR3 length is 16 residues. The DNA of the CDR3 is TGCAGTGCTAGAGATGGCGAGGGGACGAGCTCCTACGAGCAGTACTTC. Translation: CSARDGEGTSSYEQYF.

With respect to this clonotype: This may stem from a read error, because a much larger clone lies one nucleotide away. The chain has TRBV29-1 and TRBJ2-7, with TRBD2 matching 7 bases. V lost 4 bases and J lost 5; bases outside the gene matches: 8. The CDR3 extends over 13 amino acids. Looked up from germline, CDR1 is SQVTM and CDR2 is ANQGSEA. CDR3 residues: CSVGSETSNEQYF. The CDR3 DNA is TGCAGCGTTGGATCTGAGACTAGCAACGAGCAGTACTTC.

The CDR3 DNA follows: TGTGCCAGCAGTGAAGCGAGAAACACCATATATTTT. This codes for CASSEARNTIYF. The chain links TRBV2 to TRBJ1-3; D gene unclear. Trimming stripped 0 bases from V and 5 bases from J, with 2 bases between. This CDR3 spans 12 amino acids. Looked up from germline, CDR1 is SNHLY and CDR2 is FYNNEI.

This clonotype was counted between two and nine times. This chain connects TRBV5-1 to TRBJ2-1; no clear D. The germline CDR1 and CDR2 sequences are SGHRS and YFSETQ. The germline V and J ends were trimmed by 2 bases and 5 bases, with 11 bases remaining between them. There are 14 residues in the CDR3. The CDR3 sequence: CASSFRPTNNEQFF. CDR3 nucleotides: TGCGCCAGCAGCTTCAGACCAACCAACAATGAGCAGTTCTTC.

The chain uses TRBV24-1 and TRBJ2-5; D perhaps matches TRBD1 (7 bases). Germline loops: CDR1 KGHDR, CDR2 SFDVKD. Trimming removed 1 base from V and 4 bases from J, with 18 bases in between. The CDR3 has 17 residues. The CDR3 is CATSDLGGGGLRETQYF. DNA for the CDR3: TGTGCCACCAGTGATTTAGGAGGAGGGGGCCTCAGAGAGACCCAGTACTTC.

This rearrangement joins TRBV27 to TRBJ2-4; 8 bases are shared with TRBD2. The CDR3 extends over 14 amino acids. V trimming: 11 bases; J trimming: 3 bases; junction bases outside the gene matches: 9. Germline CDR1 and CDR2: MNHEY and SMNVEV (reference sequence). The CDR3 is CALWNGTSKNIQYF. The CDR3, as DNA: TGTGCCCTATGGAACGGGACTAGCAAAAACATTCAGTACTTC.